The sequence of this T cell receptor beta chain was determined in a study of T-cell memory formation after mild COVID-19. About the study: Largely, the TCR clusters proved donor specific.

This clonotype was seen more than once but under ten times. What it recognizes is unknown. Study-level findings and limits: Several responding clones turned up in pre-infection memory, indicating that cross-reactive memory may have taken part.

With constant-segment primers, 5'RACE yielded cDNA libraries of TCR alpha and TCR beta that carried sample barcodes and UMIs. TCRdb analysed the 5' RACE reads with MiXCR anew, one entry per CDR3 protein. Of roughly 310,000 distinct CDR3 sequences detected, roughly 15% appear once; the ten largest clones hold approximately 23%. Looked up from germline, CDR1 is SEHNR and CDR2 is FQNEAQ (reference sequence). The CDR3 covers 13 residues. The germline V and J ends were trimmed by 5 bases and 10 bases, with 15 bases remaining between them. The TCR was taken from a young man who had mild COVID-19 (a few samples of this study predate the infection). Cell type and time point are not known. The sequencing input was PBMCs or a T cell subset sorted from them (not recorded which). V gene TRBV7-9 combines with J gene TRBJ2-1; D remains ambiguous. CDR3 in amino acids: CASSQTASWEQFF. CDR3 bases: TGTGCCAGCAGCCAGACTGCTAGTTGGGAGCAGTTCTTC.